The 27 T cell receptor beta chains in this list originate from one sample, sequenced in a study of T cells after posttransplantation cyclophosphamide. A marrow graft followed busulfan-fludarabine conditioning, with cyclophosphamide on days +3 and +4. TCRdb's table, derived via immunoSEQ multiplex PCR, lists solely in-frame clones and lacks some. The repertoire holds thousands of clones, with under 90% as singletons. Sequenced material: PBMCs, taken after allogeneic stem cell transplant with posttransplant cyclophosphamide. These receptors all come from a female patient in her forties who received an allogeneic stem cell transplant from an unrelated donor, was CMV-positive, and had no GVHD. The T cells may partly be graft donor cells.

The CDR3 DNA reads TGCGCCAGCAGCCAAGATTACCCAGGGAAAGGAAACACCATATATTTT. It codes for CASSQDYPGKGNTIYF. The chain uses TRBV4-1 and TRBJ1-3; maybe TRBD1 (5 bases). Germline V gene data show CDR1 as MGHRA and CDR2 as YSYEKL. This CDR3 is built from 16 residues. V lost 0 bases, J lost 4 bases, and 13 bases lay in between.

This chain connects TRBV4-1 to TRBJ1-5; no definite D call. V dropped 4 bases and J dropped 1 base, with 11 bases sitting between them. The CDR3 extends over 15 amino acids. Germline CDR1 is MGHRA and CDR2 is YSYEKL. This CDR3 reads CASSREADSNQPQHF. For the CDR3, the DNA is TGCGCCAGCAGCCGCGAAGCGGACAGCAATCAGCCCCAGCATTTT.

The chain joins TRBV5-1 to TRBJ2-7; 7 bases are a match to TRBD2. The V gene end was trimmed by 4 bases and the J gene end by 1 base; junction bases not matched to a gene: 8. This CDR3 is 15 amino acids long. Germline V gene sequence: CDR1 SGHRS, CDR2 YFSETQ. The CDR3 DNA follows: TGCGCCAGCAGCCCCGGACTAGTTCTATCCTACGAGCAGTACTTC. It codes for CASSPGLVLSYEQYF.

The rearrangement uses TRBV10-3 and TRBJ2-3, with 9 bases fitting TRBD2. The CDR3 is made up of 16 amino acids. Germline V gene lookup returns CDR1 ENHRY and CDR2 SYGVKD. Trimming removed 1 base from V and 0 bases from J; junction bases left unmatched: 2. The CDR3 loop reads CAISEFSGGSTDTQYF. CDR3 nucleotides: TGTGCCATCAGTGAGTTCAGCGGGGGGAGCACAGATACGCAGTATTTT.

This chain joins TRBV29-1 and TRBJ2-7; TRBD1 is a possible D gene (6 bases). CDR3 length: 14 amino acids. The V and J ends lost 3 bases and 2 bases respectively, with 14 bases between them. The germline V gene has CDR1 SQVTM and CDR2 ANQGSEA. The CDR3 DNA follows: TGCAGCGTTGAGGAACAGGGAAAGGCCTACGAGCAGTACTTC. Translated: CSVEEQGKAYEQYF.

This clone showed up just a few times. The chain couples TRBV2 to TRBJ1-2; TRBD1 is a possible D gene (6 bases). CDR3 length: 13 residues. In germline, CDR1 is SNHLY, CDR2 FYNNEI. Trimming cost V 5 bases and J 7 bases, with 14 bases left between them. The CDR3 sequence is CASSTPGELGYTF. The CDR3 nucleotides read TGTGCCAGCAGTACCCCAGGGGAACTTGGCTACACCTTC.

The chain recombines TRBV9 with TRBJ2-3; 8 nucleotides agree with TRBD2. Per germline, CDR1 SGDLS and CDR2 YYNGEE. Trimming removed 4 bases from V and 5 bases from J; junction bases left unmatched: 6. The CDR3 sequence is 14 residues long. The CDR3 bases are TGTGCCAGCAGCTACAGCGGGGGTGAAGATACGCAGTATTTT. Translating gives CASSYSGGEDTQYF.

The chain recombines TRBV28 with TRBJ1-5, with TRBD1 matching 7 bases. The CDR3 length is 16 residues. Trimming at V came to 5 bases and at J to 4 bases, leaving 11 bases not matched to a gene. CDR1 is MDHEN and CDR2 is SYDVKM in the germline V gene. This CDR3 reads CASSPLGGSLNQPQHF. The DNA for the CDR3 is TGTGCCAGCAGTCCTTTAGGGGGCTCACTTAATCAGCCCCAGCATTTT.

The CDR3 loop reads CASSEWSVQETQYF. CDR3 coding DNA: TGTGCCAGCAGTGAATGGTCAGTTCAAGAGACCCAGTACTTC. V gene TRBV2 combines with J gene TRBJ2-5; D gene unclear. The germline V and J ends were trimmed by 2 bases and 2 bases, with 9 bases remaining between them. Germline loops: CDR1 SNHLY, CDR2 FYNNEI. The CDR3 is 14 amino acids. The whole variable domain, remainder taken from reference TRBV2 and TRBJ2-5, is EPEVTQTPSHQVTQMGQEVILRCVPISNHLYFYWYRQILGQKVEFLVSFYNNEISEKSEIFDDQFSVERPDGSNFTLKIRSTKLEDSAMYFCASSEWSVQETQYFGPGTRLLVL.

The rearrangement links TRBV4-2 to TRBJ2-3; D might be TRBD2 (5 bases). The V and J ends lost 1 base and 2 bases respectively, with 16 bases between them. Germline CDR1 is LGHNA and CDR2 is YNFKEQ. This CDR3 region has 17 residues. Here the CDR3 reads CASSQATIASLTDTQYF. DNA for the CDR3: TGTGCCAGCAGCCAAGCAACGATAGCGAGCCTCACAGATACGCAGTATTTT.

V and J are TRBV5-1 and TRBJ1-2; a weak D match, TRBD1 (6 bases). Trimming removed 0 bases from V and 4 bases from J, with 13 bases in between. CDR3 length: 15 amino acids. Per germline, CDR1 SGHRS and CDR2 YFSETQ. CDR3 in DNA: TGCGCCAGCAGCTTGGGAGGGGGGGCGAGCTATGGCTACACCTTC. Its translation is CASSLGGGASYGYTF.

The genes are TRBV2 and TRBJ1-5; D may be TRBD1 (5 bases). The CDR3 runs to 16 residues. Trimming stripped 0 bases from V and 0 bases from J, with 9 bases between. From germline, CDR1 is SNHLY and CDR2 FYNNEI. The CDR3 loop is CASSEAGGGSNQPQHF. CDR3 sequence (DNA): TGTGCCAGCAGTGAAGCGGGGGGGGGTAGCAATCAGCCCCAGCATTTT. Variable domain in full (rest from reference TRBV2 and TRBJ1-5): EPEVTQTPSHQVTQMGQEVILRCVPISNHLYFYWYRQILGQKVEFLVSFYNNEISEKSEIFDDQFSVERPDGSNFTLKIRSTKLEDSAMYFCASSEAGGGSNQPQHFGDGTRLSIL.

CDR3 amino acids: CATSHFMGLINYGYTF. CDR3 nucleotides: TGTGCCACCAGCCATTTTATGGGACTGATTAACTATGGCTACACCTTC. V and J are TRBV15 and TRBJ1-2, with D perhaps TRBD1 (5 bases). CDR1 is LNHNV and CDR2 is YYDKDF in the germline V gene (reference sequence). The CDR3 totals 16 residues. V lost 5 bases and J 1 base, leaving 17 bases between the germline ends.

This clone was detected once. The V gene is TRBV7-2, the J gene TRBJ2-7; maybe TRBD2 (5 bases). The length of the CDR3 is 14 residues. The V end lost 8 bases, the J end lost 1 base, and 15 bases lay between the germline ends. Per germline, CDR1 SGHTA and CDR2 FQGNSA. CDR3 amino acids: CASLSPGESYEQYF. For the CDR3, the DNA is TGTGCCAGCTTAAGTCCCGGGGAATCCTACGAGCAGTACTTC.

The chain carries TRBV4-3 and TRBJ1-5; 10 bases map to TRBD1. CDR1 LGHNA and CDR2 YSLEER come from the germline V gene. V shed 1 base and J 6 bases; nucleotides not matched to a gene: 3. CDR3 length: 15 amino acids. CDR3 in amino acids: CASSQGTGGSQPQHF. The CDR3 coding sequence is TGCGCCAGCAGCCAAGGGACAGGGGGATCTCAGCCCCAGCATTTT.

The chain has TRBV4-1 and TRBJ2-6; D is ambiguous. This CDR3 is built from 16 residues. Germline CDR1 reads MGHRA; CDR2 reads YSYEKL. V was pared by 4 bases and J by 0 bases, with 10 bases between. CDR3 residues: CASSRPASSGANVLTF. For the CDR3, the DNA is TGCGCCAGCAGCCGACCAGCGAGCTCTGGGGCCAACGTCCTGACTTTC.

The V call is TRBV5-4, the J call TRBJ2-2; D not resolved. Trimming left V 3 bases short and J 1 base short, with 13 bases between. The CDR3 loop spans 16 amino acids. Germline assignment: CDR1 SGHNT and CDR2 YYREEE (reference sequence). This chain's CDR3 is CASSSVDTENTGELFF. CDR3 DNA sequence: TGTGCCAGCAGCTCCGTAGACACAGAGAACACCGGGGAGCTGTTTTTT.

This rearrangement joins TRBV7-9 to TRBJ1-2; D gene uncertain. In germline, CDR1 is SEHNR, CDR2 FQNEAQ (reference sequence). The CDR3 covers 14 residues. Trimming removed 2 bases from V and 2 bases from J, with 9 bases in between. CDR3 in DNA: TGTGCCAGCAGCTTATCGTACCAGAACTATGGCTACACCTTC. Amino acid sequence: CASSLSYQNYGYTF.

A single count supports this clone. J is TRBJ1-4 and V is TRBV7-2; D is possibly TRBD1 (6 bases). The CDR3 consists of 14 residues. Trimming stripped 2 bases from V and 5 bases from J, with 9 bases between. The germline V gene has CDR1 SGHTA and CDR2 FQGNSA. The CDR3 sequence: CASSLNTGNEKLFF. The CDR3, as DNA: TGTGCCAGCAGCTTAAACACAGGGAATGAAAAACTGTTTTTT. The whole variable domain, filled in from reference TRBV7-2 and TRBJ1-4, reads GAGVSQSPSNKVTEKGKDVELRCDPISGHTALYWYRQSLGQGLEFLIYFQGNSAPDKSGLPSDRFSAERTGGSVSTLTIQRTQQEDSAVYLCASSLNTGNEKLFFGSGTQLSVL.

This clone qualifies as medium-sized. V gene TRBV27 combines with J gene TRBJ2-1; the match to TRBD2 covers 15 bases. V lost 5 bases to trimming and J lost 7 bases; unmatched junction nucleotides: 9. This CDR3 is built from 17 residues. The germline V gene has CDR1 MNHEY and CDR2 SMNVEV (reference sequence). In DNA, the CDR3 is TGTGCCAGCAGTCCCTGGACTAGCGGGGGGGCGGGGAATGAGCAGTTCTTC. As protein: CASSPWTSGGAGNEQFF.

The CDR3 DNA sequence: TGCAGTGCTAGAGTCTTGGAGACCCAGTACTTC. Translating it yields CSARVLETQYF. V and J are TRBV20-1 and TRBJ2-5, with no clear D. V lost 1 base, J lost 5 bases, and 5 bases lay in between. Germline CDR1 is DFQATT and CDR2 is SNEGSKA (reference sequence). The CDR3 spans 11 residues.

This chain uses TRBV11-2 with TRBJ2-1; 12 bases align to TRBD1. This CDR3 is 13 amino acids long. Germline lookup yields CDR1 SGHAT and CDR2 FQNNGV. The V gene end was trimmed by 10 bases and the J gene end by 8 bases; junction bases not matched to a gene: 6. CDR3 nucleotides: TGTGCCACTCCGGGACAGGGGGCTTATGAGCAGTTCTTC. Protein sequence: CATPGQGAYEQFF.

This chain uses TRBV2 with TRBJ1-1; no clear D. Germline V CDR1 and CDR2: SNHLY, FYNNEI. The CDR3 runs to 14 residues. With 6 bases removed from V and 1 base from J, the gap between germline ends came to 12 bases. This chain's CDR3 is CASRPDSGNTEAFF. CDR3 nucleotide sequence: TGTGCCAGCAGGCCTGACTCGGGGAACACTGAAGCTTTCTTT.

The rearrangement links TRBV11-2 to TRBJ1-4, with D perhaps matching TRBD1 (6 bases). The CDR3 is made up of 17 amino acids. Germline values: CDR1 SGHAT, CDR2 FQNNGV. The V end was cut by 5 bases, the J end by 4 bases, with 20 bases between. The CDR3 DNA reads TGTGCCAGCAGCCCAGGGGTAGGGTTCCCTTATAATGAAAAACTGTTTTTT. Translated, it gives CASSPGVGFPYNEKLFF.

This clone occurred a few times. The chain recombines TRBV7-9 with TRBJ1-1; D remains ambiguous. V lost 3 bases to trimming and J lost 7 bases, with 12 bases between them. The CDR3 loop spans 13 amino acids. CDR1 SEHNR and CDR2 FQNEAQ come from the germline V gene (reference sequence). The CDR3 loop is CASSFKRESEAFF. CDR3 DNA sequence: TGTGCCAGCAGCTTCAAGAGGGAAAGTGAAGCTTTCTTT.

CDR3 region: CASSLKGGQPQHF. Written as DNA, the CDR3 is TGTGCCAGCAGCTTAAAAGGAGGTCAGCCCCAGCATTTT. V and J are TRBV7-9 and TRBJ1-5; no definite D call. CDR1 is SEHNR and CDR2 is FQNEAQ in the germline V gene (reference sequence). The CDR3 extends over 13 amino acids. Trimming shortened V by 2 bases and J by 6 bases, and 8 bases separated the two germline ends. The full variable domain, completed using reference TRBV7-9 and TRBJ1-5, is DTGVSQNPRHKITKRGQNVTFRCDPISEHNRLYWYRQTLGQGPEFLTYFQNEAQLEKSRLLSDRFSAERPKGSFSTLEIQRTEQGDSAMYLCASSLKGGQPQHFGDGTRLSIL.

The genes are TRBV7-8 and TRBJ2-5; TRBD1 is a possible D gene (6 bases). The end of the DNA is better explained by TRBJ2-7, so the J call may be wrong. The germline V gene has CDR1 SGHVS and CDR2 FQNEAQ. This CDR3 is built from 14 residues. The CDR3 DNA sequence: TGTGCCAGTACTCGACAGGTGAGCTCCTACGAGCAGTACTTC. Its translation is CASTRQVSSYEQYF.